The 13 T cell receptor beta chains below were found in one sample sequenced in a study of T-cell memory formation after mild COVID-19. One entry per CDR3 protein, called by TCRdb with MiXCR from the 5' RACE reads. Of approximately 150,000 distinct CDR3 sequences detected, about 14% appear once; the ten largest clones hold around 14%. Sequencing input: PBMCs or a T cell subset sorted from them (not recorded which). These TCRs come from an adult woman who had mild COVID-19 (a few samples of this study predate the infection). Cell type and time point are not known.

The J gene is TRBJ2-2, the V gene TRBV5-1, with 9 bases identical to TRBD1. CDR3 length: 16 amino acids. The junction had 9 bases not matched to a gene; V was cut back by 3 bases and J by 6 bases. From germline, CDR1 is SGHRS and CDR2 YFSETQ. The CDR3 bases are TGCGCCAGCAGCTCGACCGGGACAGGGTTGGCCGGGGAGCTGTTTTTT. Amino acids: CASSSTGTGLAGELFF.

This clonotype was observed a handful of times. The chain has TRBV4-3 and TRBJ2-7, with 12 bases that match TRBD1. The CDR3 has 16 amino acids. The V gene end was trimmed by 1 base and the J gene end by 8 bases; junction bases not matched to a gene: 9. Germline CDR1 LGHNA, CDR2 YSLEER. DNA of the CDR3: TGCGCCAGCAGCCAAGGGACCGGGACAGGGGGCTTTAAGCAGTACTTC. Translating gives CASSQGTGTGGFKQYF.

V usage is TRBV29-1 and J usage is TRBJ2-3; 8 nucleotides agree with TRBD2. The CDR3 has 13 amino acids. CDR1 is SQVTM, CDR2 ANQGSEA, per germline. After removal of 6 bases from V and 6 bases from J, the junction contained 8 bases not matched to a gene. The CDR3 is CSVRAGASDTQYF. CDR3 DNA sequence: TGCAGCGTGCGAGCGGGAGCATCTGATACGCAGTATTTT.

This clonotype was observed a few times. V is TRBV6-5 and J is TRBJ2-2; 12 bases fit TRBD2. Germline V gene data show CDR1 as MNHEY and CDR2 as SVGAGI. The CDR3 is made up of 18 amino acids. V shed 2 bases, J shed 5 bases, and the junction held 9 bases outside the gene matches. The chain's CDR3 is CASSYGLAGQAWTGELFF. The CDR3 DNA reads TGTGCCAGCAGTTACGGACTAGCGGGGCAGGCCTGGACCGGGGAGCTGTTTTTT.

The chain combines TRBV20-1 with TRBJ1-6; D gene ambiguous. The germline gives CDR1 DFQATT, CDR2 SNEGSKA (reference sequence). Between the trimmed V and J ends, which lost 2 bases and 2 bases, there was a span of 7 bases. The CDR3 is made up of 14 amino acids. In DNA form, the CDR3 reads TGCAGTGCTAGATGGCAGGCCTATAATTCACCCCTCCACTTT. Protein: CSARWQAYNSPLHF.

This clonotype has only a few counts. V and J are TRBV12-3 or TRBV12-4 and TRBJ2-2, with 8 bases identical to TRBD2. This CDR3 has 16 residues. After removal of 1 base from V and 3 bases from J, the junction contained 4 bases not matched to a gene. In DNA form, the CDR3 reads TGTGCCAGCAGTTTAGTCTGGCGGGGGGACACCGGGGAGCTGTTTTTT. It encodes CASSLVWRGDTGELFF.

This clonotype turned up a few times. The gene calls are TRBV19 and TRBJ2-7, with 11 bases matching TRBD2. The CDR3 loop spans 14 amino acids. The V segment lost 4 bases and the J segment 4 bases; nucleotides outside the gene matches: 3. Germline V gene data show CDR1 as LNHDA and CDR2 as SQIVND (reference sequence). The CDR3 sequence: CASSSGLAGYEQYF. The CDR3 bases are TGTGCCAGTAGTAGCGGACTAGCGGGTTACGAGCAGTACTTC.

This clonotype was counted between two and nine times. This chain uses TRBV5-1 with TRBJ1-1, with D tentatively TRBD1 (5 bases). V lost 1 base, J lost 4 bases, and 14 bases lay in between. The CDR3 contains 15 residues. Looked up from germline, CDR1 is SGHRS and CDR2 is YFSETQ. The CDR3 sequence is CASSLLGGKSTEAFF. The CDR3 DNA reads TGCGCCAGCAGCTTGTTGGGGGGAAAGAGCACTGAAGCTTTCTTT.

This clonotype was seen repeatedly, ten times or more. This chain links TRBV5-1 with TRBJ2-1; no definite D call. The germline V and J ends were trimmed by 7 bases and 3 bases, with 14 bases remaining between them. The CDR3 loop spans 14 amino acids. Germline CDR1 is SGHRS and CDR2 is YFSETQ. In nucleotides, the CDR3 is TGCGCCAGCTCTCAGGAATTGATCTACAATGAGCAGTTCTTC. This codes for CASSQELIYNEQFF.

This clonotype turned up a few times. The chain joins TRBV20-1 to TRBJ2-1; D is perhaps TRBD2 (6 bases). The V end lost 8 bases, the J end lost 3 bases, and 20 bases lay between the germline ends. The germline gives CDR1 DFQATT, CDR2 SNEGSKA (reference sequence). The CDR3 runs to 15 residues. DNA of the CDR3: TGCAGTATCCGGGACTTGGGTTCGGACTACAATGAGCAGTTCTTC. Its translation: CSIRDLGSDYNEQFF.

This clonotype was seen only a few times. The CDR3 DNA reads TGTGCCAGCAGCTTACAGGCGGGGGAGGAGACCCAGTACTTC. It yields the protein CASSLQAGEETQYF. The V and J genes are TRBV7-9 and TRBJ2-5; 7 bases agree with TRBD2. CDR1 is SEHNR, CDR2 FQNEAQ, per germline (reference sequence). V was clipped by 2 bases and J by 5 bases; unmatched bases: 5. The CDR3 consists of 14 residues.

The J gene is TRBJ2-1, the V gene TRBV5-1; D unclear. Trimming cost V 0 bases and J 16 bases, with 14 bases left between them. Germline values: CDR1 SGHRS, CDR2 YFSETQ. This CDR3 spans 12 amino acids. The CDR3 DNA sequence: TGCGCCAGCAGCTTGGTTGGATACTCCCATTTCTTC. Translating gives CASSLVGYSHFF.

This clonotype was counted between two and nine times. The chain is built from TRBV7-8 and TRBJ2-5, with unresolved D. Trimming removed 5 bases at V and 5 bases at J, with 9 bases between. In germline, CDR1 is SGHVS, CDR2 FQNEAQ. This CDR3 has 12 amino acids. The CDR3 loop is CASSHLMETQYF. DNA for the CDR3: TGTGCCAGCAGCCACCTGATGGAGACCCAGTACTTC.